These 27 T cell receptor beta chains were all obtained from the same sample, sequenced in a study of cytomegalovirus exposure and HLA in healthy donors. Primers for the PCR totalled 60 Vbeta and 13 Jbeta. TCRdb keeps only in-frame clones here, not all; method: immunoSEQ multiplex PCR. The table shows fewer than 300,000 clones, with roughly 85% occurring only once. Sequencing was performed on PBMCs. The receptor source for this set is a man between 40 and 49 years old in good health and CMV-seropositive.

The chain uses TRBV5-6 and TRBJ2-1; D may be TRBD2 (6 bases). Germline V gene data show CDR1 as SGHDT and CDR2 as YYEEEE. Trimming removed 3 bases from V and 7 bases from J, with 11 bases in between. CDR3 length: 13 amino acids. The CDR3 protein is CASSWGLGNEQFF. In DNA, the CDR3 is TGTGCCAGCAGCTGGGGACTTGGAAATGAGCAGTTCTTC.

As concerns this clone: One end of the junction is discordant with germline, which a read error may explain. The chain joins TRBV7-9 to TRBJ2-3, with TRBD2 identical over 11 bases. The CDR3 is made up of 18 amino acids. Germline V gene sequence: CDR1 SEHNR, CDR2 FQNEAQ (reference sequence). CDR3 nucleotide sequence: TGTTCCAGCAGCTCAACGGTAGCGGGAGGGGGCGGTCCAGATACGCAGTATTTT. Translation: CSSSSTVAGGGGPDTQYF.

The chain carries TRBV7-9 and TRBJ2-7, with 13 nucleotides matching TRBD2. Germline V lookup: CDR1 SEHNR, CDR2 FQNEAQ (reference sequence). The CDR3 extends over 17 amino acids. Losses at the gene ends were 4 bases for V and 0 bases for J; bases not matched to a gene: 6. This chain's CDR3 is CASSSTSGRAPSYEQYF. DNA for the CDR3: TGTGCCAGCAGCTCAACTAGCGGGAGGGCCCCCTCCTACGAGCAGTACTTC.

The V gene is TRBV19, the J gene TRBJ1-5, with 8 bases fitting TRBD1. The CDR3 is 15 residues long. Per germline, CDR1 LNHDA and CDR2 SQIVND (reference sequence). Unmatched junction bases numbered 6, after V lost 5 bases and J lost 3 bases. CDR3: CASSVLDRVNQPQHF. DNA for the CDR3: TGTGCCAGTAGTGTCCTGGACAGGGTCAATCAGCCCCAGCATTTT.

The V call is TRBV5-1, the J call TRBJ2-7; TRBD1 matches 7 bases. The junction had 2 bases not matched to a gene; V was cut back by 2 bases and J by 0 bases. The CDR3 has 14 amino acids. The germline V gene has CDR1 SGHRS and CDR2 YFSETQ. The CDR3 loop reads CASSFGQASYEQYF. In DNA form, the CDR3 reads TGCGCCAGCAGCTTCGGACAGGCCTCCTACGAGCAGTACTTC.

The CDR3 DNA is TGCAGCGTAGACCCTAGCGGGAGGTCCTACAATGAGCAGTTCTTC. Its protein is CSVDPSGRSYNEQFF. The chain is built from TRBV29-1 and TRBJ2-1; 11 positions agree with TRBD2. The CDR3 runs to 15 residues. Germline loops: CDR1 SQVTM, CDR2 ANQGSEA. J was trimmed by 1 base and V by 6 bases; bases with no gene match: 5.

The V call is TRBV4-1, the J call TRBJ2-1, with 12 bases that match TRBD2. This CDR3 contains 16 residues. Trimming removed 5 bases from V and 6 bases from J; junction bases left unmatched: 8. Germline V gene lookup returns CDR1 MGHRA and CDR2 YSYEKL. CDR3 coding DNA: TGCGCCAGCAGCTATCGACTAGCGGGAGAAATCAATGAGCAGTTCTTC. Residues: CASSYRLAGEINEQFF.

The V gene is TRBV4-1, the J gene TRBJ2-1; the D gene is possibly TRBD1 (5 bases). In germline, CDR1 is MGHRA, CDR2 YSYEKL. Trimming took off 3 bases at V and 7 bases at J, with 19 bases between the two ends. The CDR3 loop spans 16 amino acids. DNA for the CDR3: TGCGCCAGCAGCCACCCCCAAAAGGGCAGGGTGAATGAGCAGTTCTTC. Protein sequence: CASSHPQKGRVNEQFF.

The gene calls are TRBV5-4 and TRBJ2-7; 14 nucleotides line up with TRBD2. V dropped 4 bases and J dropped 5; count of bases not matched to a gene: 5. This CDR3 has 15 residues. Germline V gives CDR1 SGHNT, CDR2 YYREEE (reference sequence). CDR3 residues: CASSAGLAGVNEQYF. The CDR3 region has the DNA TGTGCCAGCAGCGCGGGACTAGCGGGAGTCAACGAGCAGTACTTC.

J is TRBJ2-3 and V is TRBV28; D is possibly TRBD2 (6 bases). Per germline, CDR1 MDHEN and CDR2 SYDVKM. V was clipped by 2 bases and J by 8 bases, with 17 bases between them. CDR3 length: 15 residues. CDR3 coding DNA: TGTGCCAGCAGTTTAGAGTTCGGGGCCGGGAGTACGCAGTATTTT. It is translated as CASSLEFGAGSTQYF.

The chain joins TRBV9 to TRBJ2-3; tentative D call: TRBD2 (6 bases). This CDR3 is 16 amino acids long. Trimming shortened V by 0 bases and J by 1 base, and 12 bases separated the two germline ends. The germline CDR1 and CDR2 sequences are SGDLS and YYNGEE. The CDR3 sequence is CASSVATSSGTDTQYF. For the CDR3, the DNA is TGTGCCAGCAGCGTAGCGACTAGTAGCGGCACAGATACGCAGTATTTT.

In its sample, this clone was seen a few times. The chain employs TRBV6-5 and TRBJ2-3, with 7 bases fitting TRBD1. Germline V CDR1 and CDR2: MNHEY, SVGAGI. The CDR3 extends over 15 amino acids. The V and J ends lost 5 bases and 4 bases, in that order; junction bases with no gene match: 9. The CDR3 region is CASSRAQGQADTQYF. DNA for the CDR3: TGTGCCAGCAGTCGAGCACAGGGGCAGGCAGATACGCAGTATTTT.

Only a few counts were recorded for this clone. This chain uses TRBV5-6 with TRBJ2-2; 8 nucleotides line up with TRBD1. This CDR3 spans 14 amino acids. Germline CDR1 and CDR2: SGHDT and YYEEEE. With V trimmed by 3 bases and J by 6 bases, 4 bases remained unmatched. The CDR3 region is CASSSIRGPGELFF. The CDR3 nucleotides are TGTGCCAGCAGCTCGATCAGGGGGCCCGGGGAGCTGTTTTTT.

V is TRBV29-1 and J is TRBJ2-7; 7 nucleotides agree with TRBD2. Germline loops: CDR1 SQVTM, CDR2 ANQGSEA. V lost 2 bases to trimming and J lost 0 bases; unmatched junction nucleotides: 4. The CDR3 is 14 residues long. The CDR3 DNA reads TGCAGCGTTGAACTAGCGGAAAGCTCCTACGAGCAGTACTTC. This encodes CSVELAESSYEQYF.

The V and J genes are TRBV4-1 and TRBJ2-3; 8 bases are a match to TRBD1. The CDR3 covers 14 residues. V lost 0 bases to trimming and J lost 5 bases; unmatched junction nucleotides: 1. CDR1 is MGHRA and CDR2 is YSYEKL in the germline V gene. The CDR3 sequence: CASSQEQGVDTQYF. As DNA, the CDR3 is TGCGCCAGCAGCCAAGAACAGGGGGTAGATACGCAGTATTTT.

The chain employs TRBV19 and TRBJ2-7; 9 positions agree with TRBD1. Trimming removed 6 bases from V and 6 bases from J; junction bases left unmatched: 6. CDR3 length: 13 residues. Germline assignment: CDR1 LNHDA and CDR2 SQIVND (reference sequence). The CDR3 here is CASSRDRVAEQYF. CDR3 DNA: TGTGCCAGTAGCAGGGACAGGGTAGCCGAGCAGTACTTC.

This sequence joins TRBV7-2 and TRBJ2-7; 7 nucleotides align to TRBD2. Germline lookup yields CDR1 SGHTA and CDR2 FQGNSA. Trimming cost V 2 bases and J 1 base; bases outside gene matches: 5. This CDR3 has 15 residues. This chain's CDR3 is CASSLTGTTSYEQYF. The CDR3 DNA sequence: TGTGCCAGCAGCTTAACCGGGACTACATCCTACGAGCAGTACTTC.

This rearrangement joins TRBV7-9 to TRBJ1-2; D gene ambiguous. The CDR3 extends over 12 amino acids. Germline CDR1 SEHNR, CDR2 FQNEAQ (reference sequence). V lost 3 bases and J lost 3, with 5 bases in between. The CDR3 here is CASSFRDYGYTF. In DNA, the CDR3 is TGTGCCAGCAGCTTTCGTGACTATGGCTACACCTTC.

CDR3 sequence: CASSGGGRYNEQFF. CDR3 in DNA: TGTGCCAGTTCGGGGGGGGGACGCTACAATGAGCAGTTCTTC. The rearrangement uses TRBV19 and TRBJ2-1, with 8 nucleotides matching TRBD2. The germline V gene has CDR1 LNHDA and CDR2 SQIVND (reference sequence). V gave up 8 bases and J gave up 3 bases; unmatched junction bases: 6. There are 14 residues in the CDR3.

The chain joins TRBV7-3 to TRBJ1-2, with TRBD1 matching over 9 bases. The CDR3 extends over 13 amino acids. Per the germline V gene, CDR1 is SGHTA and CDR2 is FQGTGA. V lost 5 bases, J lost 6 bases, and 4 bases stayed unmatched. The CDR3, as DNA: TGTGCCAGCAGCCCCGGGACAGGGAATGGCTACACCTTC. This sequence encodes CASSPGTGNGYTF.

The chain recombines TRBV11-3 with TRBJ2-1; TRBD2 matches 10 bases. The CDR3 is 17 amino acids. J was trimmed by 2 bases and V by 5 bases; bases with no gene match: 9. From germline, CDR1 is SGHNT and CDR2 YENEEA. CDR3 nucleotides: TGTGCCAGCAGCGGCGGGCTAGCGGGAGAGACCTACAATGAGCAGTTCTTC. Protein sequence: CASSGGLAGETYNEQFF.

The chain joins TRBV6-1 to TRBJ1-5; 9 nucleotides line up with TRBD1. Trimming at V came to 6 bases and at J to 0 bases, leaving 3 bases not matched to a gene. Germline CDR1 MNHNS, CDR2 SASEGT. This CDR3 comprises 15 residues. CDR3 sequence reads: CASSGTGNSNQPQHF. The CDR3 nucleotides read TGTGCCAGCAGCGGGACAGGGAATAGCAATCAGCCCCAGCATTTT.

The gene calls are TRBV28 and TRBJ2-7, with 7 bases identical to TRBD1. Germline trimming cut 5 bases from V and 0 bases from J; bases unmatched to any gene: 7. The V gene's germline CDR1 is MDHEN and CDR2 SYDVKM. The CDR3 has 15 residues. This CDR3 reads CASSLSTGLSYEQYF. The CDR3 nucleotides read TGTGCCAGCAGTCTCTCGACAGGGCTCTCCTACGAGCAGTACTTC.

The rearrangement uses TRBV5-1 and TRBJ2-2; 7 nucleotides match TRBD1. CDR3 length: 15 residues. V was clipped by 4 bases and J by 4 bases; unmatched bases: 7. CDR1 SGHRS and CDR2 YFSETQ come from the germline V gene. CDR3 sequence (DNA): TGCGCCAGCAGCCCTGGACAGGACCGCACCGGGGAGCTGTTTTTT. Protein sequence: CASSPGQDRTGELFF.

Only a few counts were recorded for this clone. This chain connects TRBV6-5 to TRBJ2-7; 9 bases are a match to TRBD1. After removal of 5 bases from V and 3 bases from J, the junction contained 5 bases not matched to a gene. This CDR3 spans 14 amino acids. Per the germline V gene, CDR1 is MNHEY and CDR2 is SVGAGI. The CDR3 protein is CASSPPGQGYEQYF. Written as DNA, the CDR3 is TGTGCCAGCAGTCCTCCGGGACAGGGCTACGAGCAGTACTTC.

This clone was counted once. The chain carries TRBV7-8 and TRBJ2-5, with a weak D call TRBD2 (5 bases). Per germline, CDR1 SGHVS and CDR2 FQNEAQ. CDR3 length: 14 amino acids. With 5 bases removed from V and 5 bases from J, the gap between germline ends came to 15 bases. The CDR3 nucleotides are TGTGCCAGCAGCCGACCCCTAAGAGGGGAGACCCAGTACTTC. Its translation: CASSRPLRGETQYF. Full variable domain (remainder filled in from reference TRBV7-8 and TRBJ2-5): GAGVSQSPRYKVAKRGQDVALRCDPISGHVSLFWYQQALGQGPEFLTYFQNEAQLDKSGLPSDRFFAERPEGSVSTLKIQRTQQEDSAVYLCASSRPLRGETQYFGPGTRLLVL.

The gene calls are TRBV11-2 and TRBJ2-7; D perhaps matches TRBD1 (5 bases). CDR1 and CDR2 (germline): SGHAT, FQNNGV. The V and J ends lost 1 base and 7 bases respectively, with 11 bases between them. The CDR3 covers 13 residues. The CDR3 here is CASSLGRAGEQYF. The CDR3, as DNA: TGTGCCAGCAGCTTAGGCAGGGCAGGGGAGCAGTACTTC.